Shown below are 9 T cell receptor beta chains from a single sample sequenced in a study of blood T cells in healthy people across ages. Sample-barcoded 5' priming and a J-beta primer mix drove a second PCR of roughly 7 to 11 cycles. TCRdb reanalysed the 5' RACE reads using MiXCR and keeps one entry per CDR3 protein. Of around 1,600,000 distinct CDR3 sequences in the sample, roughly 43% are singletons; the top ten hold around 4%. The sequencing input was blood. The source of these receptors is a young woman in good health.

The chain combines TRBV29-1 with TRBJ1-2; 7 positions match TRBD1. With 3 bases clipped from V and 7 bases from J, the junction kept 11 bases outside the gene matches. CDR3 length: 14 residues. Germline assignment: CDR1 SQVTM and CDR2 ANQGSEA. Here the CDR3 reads CSVERGPEGCGYTF. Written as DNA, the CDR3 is TGCAGCGTTGAGAGGGGGCCGGAAGGCTGTGGCTACACCTTC.

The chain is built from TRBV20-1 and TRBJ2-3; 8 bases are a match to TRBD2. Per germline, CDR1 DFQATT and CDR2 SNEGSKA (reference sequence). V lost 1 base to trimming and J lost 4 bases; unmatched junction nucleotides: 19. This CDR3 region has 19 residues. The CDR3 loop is CSARGVISQRGLWADTQYF. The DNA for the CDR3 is TGCAGTGCTAGAGGTGTGATTAGCCAGCGGGGGCTTTGGGCAGATACGCAGTATTTT.

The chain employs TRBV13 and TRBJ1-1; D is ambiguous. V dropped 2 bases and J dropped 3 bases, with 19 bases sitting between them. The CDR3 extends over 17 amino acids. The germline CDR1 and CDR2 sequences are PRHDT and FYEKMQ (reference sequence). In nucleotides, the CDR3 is TGTGCCAGCAGCTTAAAGACATACGCTACTCGGGACACTGAAGCTTTCTTT. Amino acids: CASSLKTYATRDTEAFF. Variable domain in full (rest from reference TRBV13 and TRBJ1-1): AAGVIQSPRHLIKEKRETATLKCYPIPRHDTVYWYQQGPGQDPQFLISFYEKMQSDKGSIPDRFSAQQFSDYHSELNMSSLELGDSALYFCASSLKTYATRDTEAFFGQGTRLTVV.

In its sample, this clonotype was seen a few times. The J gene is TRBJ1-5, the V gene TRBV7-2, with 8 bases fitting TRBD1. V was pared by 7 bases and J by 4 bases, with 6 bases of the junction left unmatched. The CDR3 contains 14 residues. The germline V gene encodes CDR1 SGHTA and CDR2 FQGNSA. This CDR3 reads CASTRDRGNQPQHF. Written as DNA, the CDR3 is TGTGCCAGCACTAGAGACAGGGGAAATCAGCCCCAGCATTTT. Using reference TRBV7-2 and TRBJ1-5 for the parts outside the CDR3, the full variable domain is GAGVSQSPSNKVTEKGKDVELRCDPISGHTALYWYRQSLGQGLEFLIYFQGNSAPDKSGLPSDRFSAERTGGSVSTLTIQRTQQEDSAVYLCASTRDRGNQPQHFGDGTRLSIL.

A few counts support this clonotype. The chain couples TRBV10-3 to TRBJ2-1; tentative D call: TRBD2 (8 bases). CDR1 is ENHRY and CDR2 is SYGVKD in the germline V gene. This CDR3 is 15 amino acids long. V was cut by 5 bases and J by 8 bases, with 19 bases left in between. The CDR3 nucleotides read TGTGCCATCAGTCAGGGGGGACTAGGTTTGTATGAGCAGTTCTTC. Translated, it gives CAISQGGLGLYEQFF.

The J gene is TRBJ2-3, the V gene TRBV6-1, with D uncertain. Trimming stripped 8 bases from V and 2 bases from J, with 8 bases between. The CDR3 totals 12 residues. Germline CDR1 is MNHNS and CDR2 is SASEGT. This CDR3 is CASEAFTDTQYF. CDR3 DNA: TGTGCCAGCGAGGCGTTCACAGATACGCAGTATTTT.

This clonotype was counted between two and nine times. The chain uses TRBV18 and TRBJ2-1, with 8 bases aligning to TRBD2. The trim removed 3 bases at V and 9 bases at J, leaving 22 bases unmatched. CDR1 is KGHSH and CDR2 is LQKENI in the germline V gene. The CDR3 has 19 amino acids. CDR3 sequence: CASSPPTISTGLGFAEQFF. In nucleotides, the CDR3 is TGTGCCAGCTCACCCCCAACCATTTCGACGGGACTAGGTTTCGCTGAGCAGTTCTTC.

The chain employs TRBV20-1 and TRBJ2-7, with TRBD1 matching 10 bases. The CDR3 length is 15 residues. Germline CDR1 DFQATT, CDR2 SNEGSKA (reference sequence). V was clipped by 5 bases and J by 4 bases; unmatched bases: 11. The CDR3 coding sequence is TGCAGTGCTCGGTTGCCGACAGGGGGCCGGTACGAGCAGTACTTC. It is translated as CSARLPTGGRYEQYF.

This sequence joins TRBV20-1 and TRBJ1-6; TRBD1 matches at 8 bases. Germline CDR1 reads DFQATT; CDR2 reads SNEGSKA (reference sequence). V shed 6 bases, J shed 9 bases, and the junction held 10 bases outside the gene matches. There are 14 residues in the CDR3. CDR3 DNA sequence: TGCAGTGCCCAGGACAGGGCGAAGGGTTCACCCCTCCACTTT. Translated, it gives CSAQDRAKGSPLHF.